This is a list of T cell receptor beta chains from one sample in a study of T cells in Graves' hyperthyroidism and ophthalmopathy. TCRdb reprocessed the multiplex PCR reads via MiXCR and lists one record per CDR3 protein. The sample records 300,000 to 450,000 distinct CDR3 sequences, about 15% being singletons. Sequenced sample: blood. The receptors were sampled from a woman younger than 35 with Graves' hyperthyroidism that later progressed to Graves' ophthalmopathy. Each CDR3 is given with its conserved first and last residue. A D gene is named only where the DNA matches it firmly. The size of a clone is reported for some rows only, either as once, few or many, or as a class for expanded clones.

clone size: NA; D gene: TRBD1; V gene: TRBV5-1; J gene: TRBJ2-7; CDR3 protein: CASRNQGQGFGEQYF; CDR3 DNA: TGCGCCAGTCGAAACCAGGGACAGGGGTTTGGCGAGCAGTACTTC
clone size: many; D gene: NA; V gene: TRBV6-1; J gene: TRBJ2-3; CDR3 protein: CASSDGAADTQYF; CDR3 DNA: TGTGCCAGCAGTGATGGCGCGGCAGATACGCAGTATTTT
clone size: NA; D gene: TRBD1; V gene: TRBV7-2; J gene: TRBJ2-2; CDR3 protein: CASSLSDRANTGELFF; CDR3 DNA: TGTGCCAGCAGCTTATCGGACAGGGCGAACACCGGGGAGCTGTTTTTT
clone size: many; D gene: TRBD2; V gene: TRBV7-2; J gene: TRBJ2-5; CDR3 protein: CASSLRGGRVAETQYF; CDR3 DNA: TGTGCCAGCAGCTTACGGGGGGGGCGGGTGGCAGAGACCCAGTACTTC
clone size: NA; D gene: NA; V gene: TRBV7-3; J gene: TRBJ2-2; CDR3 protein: CASSPNGFGELFF; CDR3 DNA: TGTGCCAGCAGCCCGAATGGGTTCGGGGAGCTGTTTTTT
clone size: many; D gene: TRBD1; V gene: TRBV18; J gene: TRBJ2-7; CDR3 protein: CASSPPNRQGDEQYF; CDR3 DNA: TGTGCCAGCTCACCACCGAATAGACAGGGGGACGAGCAGTACTTC
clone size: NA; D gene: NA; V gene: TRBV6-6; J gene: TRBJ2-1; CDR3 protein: CASSYSESYNEQFF; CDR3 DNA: TGTGCCAGCAGTTACTCGGAATCCTACAATGAGCAGTTCTTC
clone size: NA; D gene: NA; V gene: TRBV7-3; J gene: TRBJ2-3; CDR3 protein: CASSVTREADTQYF; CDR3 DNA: TGTGCCAGCAGCGTGACTAGGGAGGCAGATACGCAGTATTTT
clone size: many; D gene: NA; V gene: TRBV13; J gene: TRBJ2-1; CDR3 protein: CASSTGNNEQFF; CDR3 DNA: TGTGCCAGCAGCACAGGGAACAATGAGCAGTTCTTC
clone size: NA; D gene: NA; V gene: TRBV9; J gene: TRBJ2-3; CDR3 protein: CASSVGTKADTQYF; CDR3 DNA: TGTGCCAGCAGCGTAGGAACCAAGGCAGATACGCAGTATTTT
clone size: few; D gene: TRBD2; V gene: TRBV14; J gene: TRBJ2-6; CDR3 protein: CASSHSGSESGANVLTF; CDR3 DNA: TGTGCCAGCAGTCATAGCGGGAGTGAGTCTGGGGCCAACGTCCTGACTTTC
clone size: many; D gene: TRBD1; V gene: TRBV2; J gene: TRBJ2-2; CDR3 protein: CASRQGARGTGELFF; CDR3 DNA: TGTGCCAGCAGGCAGGGGGCGCGGGGCACCGGGGAGCTGTTTTTT
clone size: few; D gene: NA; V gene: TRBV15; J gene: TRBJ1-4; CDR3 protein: CATSRGQRNEKLFF; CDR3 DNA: TGTGCCACCAGCAGAGGTCAGAGAAATGAAAAACTGTTTTTT
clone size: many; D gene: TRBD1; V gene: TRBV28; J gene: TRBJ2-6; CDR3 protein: CASRRSTGGAGANVLTF; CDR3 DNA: TGTGCCAGCAGGCGAAGTACAGGGGGCGCTGGGGCCAACGTCCTGACTTTC
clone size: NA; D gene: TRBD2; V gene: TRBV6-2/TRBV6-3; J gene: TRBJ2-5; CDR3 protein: CASRPTSRGETQYF; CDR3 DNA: TGTGCCAGCAGACCGACTAGCAGAGGAGAGACCCAGTACTTC
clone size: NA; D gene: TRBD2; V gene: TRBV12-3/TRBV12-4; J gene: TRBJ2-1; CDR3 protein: CASSFRVSGMNEQFF; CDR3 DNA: TGTGCCAGCAGTTTTAGAGTTAGCGGGATGAATGAGCAGTTCTTC
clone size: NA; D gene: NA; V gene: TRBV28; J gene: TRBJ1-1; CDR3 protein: CASSLFRGVSEAFF; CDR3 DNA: TGTGCCAGCAGTTTATTTCGGGGTGTATCTGAAGCTTTCTTT
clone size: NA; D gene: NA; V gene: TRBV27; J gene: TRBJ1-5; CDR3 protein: CASRSGYQPQHF; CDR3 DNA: TGTGCCAGCAGGTCGGGTTATCAGCCCCAGCATTTT
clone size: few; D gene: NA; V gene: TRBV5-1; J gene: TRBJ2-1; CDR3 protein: CASSSRGGTHTYNEQFF; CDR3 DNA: TGCGCCAGCAGCTCCCGGGGTGGCACCCATACCTACAATGAGCAGTTCTTC
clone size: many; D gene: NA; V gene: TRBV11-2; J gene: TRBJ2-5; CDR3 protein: CASSLERLETQYF; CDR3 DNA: TGTGCCAGCAGCTTAGAGCGATTAGAGACCCAGTACTTC
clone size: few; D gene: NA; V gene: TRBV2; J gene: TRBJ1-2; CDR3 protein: CASIGLRNNYGYTF; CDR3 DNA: TGTGCCAGCATTGGACTTAGAAATAACTATGGCTACACCTTC
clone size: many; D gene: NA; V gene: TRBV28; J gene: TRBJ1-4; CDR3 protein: CASSLSSTVKLFF; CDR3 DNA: TGTGCCAGCAGTTTATCCAGCACGGTAAAACTGTTTTTT
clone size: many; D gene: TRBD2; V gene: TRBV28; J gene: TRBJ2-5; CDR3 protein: CASSLFGGRVGRETQYF; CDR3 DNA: TGTGCCAGCAGTTTATTTGGCGGGAGAGTAGGGAGAGAGACCCAGTACTTC
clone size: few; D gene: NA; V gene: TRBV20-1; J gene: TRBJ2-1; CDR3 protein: CSARGGGVYNEQFF; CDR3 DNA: TGCAGTGCCCGGGGAGGCGGAGTCTACAATGAGCAGTTCTTC
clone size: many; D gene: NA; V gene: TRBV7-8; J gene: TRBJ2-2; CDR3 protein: CASSPTSGGLASTGELFF; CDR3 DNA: TGTGCCAGCAGCCCAACCTCCGGGGGGCTAGCGTCCACCGGGGAGCTGTTTTTT
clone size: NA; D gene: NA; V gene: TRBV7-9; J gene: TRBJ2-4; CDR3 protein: CASSLARPASAKNIQYF; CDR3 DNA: TGTGCCAGCAGCTTAGCTCGGCCAGCGTCCGCCAAAAACATTCAGTACTTC
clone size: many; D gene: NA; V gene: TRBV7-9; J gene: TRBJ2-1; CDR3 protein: CASSKGTLEQFF; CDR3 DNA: TGTGCCAGCAGCAAAGGGACTCTTGAGCAGTTCTTC
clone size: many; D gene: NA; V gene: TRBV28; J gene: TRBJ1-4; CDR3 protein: CASTSTNEKLFF; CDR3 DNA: TGTGCCAGCACCTCTACGAATGAAAAACTGTTTTTT
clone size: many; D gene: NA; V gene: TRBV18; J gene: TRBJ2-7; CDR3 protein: CASSPPGLISAYEQYF; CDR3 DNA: TGTGCCAGCTCACCACCGGGACTCATCAGCGCCTACGAGCAGTACTTC
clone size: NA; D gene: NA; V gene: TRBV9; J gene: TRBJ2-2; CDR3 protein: CASSVNDGELFF; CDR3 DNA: TGTGCCAGCAGCGTAAATGACGGGGAGCTGTTTTTT
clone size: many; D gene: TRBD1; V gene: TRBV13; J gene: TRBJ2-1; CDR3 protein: CASSPRVKGADNEQFF; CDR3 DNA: TGTGCCAGCAGCCCTCGGGTGAAGGGGGCAGACAATGAGCAGTTCTTC
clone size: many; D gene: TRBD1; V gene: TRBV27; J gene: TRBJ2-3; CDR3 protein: CASSFAGGSSTDTQYF; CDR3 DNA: TGTGCCAGCAGTTTTGCAGGGGGATCTAGCACAGATACGCAGTATTTT
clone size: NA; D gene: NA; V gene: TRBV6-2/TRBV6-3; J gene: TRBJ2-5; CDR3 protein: CASSYSGTQYF; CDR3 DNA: TGTGCCAGCAGTTACTCGGGGACCCAGTACTTC
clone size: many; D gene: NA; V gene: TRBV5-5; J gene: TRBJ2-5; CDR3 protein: CASSFGGEETQYF; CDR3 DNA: TGTGCCAGCAGCTTTGGCGGAGAAGAGACCCAGTACTTC
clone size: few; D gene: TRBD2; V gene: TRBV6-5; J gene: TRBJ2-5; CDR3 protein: CASSYSGTSGNGDQETQYF; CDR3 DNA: TGTGCCAGCAGTTACTCCGGGACTAGCGGGAACGGCGACCAAGAGACCCAGTACTTC
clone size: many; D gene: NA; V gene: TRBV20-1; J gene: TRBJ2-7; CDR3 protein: CSARSAVLSEQYF; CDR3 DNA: TGCAGTGCTAGGTCTGCGGTCCTTAGTGAGCAGTACTTC
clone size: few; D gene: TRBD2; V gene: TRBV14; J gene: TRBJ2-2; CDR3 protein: CASSFGLAGYTGELFF; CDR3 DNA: TGTGCCAGCAGTTTTGGACTAGCGGGATACACCGGGGAGCTGTTTTTT
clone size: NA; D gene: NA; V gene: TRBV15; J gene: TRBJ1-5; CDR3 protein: CASSAGFNQPQHF; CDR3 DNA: TGTGCCTCTTCGGCAGGATTCAATCAGCCCCAGCATTTT
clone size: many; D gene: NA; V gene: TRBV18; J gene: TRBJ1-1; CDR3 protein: CASSPFGRGQINTEAFF; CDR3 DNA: TGTGCCAGCTCACCATTTGGGAGGGGACAAATCAACACTGAAGCTTTCTTT
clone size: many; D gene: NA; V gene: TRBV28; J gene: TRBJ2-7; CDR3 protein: CASSPARGYSYEQYF; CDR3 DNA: TGTGCCAGCAGTCCTGCGCGGGGCTACAGCTACGAGCAGTACTTC
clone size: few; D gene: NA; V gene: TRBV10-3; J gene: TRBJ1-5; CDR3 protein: CAISDAGDNQPQHF; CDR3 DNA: TGTGCCATCAGTGATGCAGGGGACAATCAGCCCCAGCATTTT
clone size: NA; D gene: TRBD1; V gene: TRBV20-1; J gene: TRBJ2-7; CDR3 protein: CSARDDRGHEQYF; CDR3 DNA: TGCAGTGCTAGAGATGACAGGGGACACGAGCAGTACTTC
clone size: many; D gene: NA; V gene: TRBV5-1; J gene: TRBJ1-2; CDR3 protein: CASSSTNRYYGYTF; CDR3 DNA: TGCGCCAGCAGCTCCACTAACCGCTACTATGGCTACACCTTC
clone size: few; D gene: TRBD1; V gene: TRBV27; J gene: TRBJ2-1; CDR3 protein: CASNLGDRGMSEQFF; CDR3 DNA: TGTGCCAGCAACTTGGGGGACAGGGGTATGAGTGAGCAGTTCTTC
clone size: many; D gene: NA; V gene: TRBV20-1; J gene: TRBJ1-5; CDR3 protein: CSARESRGQPQHF; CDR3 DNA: TGCAGTGCCAGAGAAAGCCGGGGTCAGCCCCAGCATTTT
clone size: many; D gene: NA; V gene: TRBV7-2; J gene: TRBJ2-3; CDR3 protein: CASKKPSTDTQYF; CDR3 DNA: TGTGCCAGCAAGAAACCCAGCACAGATACGCAGTATTTT
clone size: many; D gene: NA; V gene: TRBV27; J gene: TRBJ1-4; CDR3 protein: CASRSLVGRHEKLFF; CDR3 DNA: TGTGCCAGCAGGTCTCTCGTAGGCAGGCATGAAAAACTGTTTTTT